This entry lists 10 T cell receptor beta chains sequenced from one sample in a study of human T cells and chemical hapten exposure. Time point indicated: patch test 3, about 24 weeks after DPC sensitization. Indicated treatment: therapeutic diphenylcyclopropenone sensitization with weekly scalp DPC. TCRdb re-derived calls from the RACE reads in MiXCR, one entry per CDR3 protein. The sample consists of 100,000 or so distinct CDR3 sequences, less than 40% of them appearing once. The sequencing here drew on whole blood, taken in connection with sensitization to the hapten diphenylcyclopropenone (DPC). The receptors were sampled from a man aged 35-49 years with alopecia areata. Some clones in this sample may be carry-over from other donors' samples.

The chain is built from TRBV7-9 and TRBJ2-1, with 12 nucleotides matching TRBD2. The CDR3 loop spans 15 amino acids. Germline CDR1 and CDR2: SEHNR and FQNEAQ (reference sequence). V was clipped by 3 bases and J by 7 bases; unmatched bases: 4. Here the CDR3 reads CASSFLAGGRNEQFF. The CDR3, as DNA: TGTGCCAGCAGCTTTCTAGCGGGAGGGCGGAATGAGCAGTTCTTC.

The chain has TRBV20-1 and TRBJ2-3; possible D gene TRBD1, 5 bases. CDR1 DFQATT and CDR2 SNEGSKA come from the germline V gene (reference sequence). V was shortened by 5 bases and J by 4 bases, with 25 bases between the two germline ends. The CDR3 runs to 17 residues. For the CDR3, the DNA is TGCAGTGCTCCCCTCCTGGGGATTACCCTGGGGCCAGATACGCAGTATTTT. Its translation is CSAPLLGITLGPDTQYF.

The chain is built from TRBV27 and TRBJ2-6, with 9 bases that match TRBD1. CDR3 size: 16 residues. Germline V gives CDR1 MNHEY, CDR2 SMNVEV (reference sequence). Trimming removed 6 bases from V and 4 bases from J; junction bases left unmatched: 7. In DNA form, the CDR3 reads TGTGCCAGCAGGCCGGGACAGGGACTCGGGGCCAACGTCCTGACTTTC. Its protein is CASRPGQGLGANVLTF. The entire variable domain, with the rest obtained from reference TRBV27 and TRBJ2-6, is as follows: EAQVTQNPRYLITVTGKKLTVTCSQNMNHEYMSWYRQDPGLGLRQIYYSMNVEVTDKGDVPEGYKVSRKEKRNFPLILESPSPNQTSLYFCASRPGQGLGANVLTFGAGSRLTVL.

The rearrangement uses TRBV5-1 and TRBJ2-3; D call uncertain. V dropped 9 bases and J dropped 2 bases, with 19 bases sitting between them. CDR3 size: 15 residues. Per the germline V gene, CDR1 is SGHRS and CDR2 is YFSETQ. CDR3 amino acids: CATSALGSNTDTQYF. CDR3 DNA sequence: TGCGCCACCTCGGCCCTGGGCAGTAACACAGATACGCAGTATTTT.

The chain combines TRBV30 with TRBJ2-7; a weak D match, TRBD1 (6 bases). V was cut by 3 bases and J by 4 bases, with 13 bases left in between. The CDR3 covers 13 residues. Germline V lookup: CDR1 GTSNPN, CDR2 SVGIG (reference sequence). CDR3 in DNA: TGTGCCTGGAGCAACGGCAGGGGTTACGAGCAGTACTTC. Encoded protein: CAWSNGRGYEQYF.

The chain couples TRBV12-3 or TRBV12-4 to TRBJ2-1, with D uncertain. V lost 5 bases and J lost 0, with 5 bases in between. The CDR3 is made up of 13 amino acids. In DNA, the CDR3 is TGTGCCAGCAGTCGTTTCTCCTACAATGAGCAGTTCTTC. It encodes CASSRFSYNEQFF.

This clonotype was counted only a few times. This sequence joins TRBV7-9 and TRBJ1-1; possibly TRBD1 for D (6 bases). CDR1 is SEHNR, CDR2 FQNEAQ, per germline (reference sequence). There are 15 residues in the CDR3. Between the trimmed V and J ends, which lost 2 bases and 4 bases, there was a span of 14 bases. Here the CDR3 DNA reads TGTGCCAGCAGCTTAAAAGGGGGAAATGGCACTGAAGCTTTCTTT. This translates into CASSLKGGNGTEAFF.

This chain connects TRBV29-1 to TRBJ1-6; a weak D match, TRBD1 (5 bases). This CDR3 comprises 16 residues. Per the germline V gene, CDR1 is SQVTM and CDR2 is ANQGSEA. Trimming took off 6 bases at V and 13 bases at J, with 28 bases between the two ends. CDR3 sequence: CSVGLTGELFVYPLHF. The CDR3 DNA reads TGCAGCGTAGGCCTAACAGGAGAACTATTCGTTTACCCCCTCCACTTT.

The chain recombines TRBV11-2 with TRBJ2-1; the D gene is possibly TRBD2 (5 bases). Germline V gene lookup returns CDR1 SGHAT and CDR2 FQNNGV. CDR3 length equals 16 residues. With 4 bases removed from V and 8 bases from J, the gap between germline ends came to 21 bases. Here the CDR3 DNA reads TGTGCCAGCAGCTCCAGATTGGGCCTAGCCTTCGATGAGCAGTTCTTC. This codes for CASSSRLGLAFDEQFF.

The CDR3 nucleotides are TGTGCCAGCAAAGTAGCGGGAGTATATACCGGGGAGCTGTTTTTT. It is translated as CASKVAGVYTGELFF. The chain uses TRBV6-5 and TRBJ2-2; TRBD2 matches 9 bases. Germline CDR1 is MNHEY and CDR2 is SVGAGI. V gave up 7 bases and J gave up 5 bases; unmatched junction bases: 8. The CDR3 has 15 residues.